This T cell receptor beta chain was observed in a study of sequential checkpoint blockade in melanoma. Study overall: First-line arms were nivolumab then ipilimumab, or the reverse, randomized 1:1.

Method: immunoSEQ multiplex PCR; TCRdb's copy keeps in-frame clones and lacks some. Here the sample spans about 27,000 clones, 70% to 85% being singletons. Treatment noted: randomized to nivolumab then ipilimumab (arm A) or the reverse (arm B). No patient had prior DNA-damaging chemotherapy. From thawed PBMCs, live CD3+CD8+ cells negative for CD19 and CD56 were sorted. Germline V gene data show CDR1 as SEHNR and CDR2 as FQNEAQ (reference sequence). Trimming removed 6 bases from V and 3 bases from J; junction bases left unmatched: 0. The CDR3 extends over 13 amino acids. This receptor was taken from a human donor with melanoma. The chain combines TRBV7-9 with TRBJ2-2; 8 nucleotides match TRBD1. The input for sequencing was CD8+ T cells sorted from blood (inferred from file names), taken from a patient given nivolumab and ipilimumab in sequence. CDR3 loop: CASRTGDTGELFF. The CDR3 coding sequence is TGTGCCAGCAGGACAGGGGACACCGGGGAGCTGTTTTTT.